This TCR beta chain is drawn from a study of blood T cell repertoires in COVID-19. Study-level background: T cells, B-cell-depleted T cells, or PBMCs provided the cDNA or gDNA that served as material.

Authors' data handling: The authors estimated nucleated cell counts from reference gene primer amplification. The assay was immunoSEQ multiplex PCR, and TCRdb's table has in-frame clones only and misses some. V and J calls and clone size are those listed in that table; D and trimming were worked out from the DNA. The sample has about 350,000 clones; roughly 86% are singletons. This CDR3 has 16 residues. CDR1 MNHEY and CDR2 SMNVEV come from the germline V gene (reference sequence). Trimming cost V 7 bases and J 3 bases, with 18 bases left between them. Seattle's enrolled individuals joined amid active infection and were then monitored longitudinally.

This receptor was identified in a woman between 65 and 79 years old with COVID-19, enrolled during active disease. The specimen was peripheral blood. V and J are TRBV27 and TRBJ1-4; maybe TRBD1 (6 bases). The CDR3 loop is CASKGGAKGANEKLFF. CDR3 in DNA: TGTGCCAGCAAAGGGGGGGCCAAGGGGGCTAATGAAAAACTGTTTTTT.